Sequencing of this T cell receptor beta chain was carried out in a study of cytomegalovirus exposure and HLA in healthy donors. Study results and limitations: A few chains tied to CMV proved CMV antigen-specific in vitro. Per a prior analysis, the majority of TCR beta V segments were productive roughly 87% or roughly 30% of the time.

V gave up 1 base and J gave up 11 bases; unmatched junction bases: 8. This CDR3 spans 14 amino acids. Germline CDR1 MGHDK, CDR2 SYGVNS. Worth noting for this clone: As yet, its antigen is unknown.

The PCR was carried out with 60 Vbeta primers and 13 Jbeta primers. Generated by immunoSEQ multiplex PCR, the TCRdb table keeps only in-frame clones and is missing some. The repertoire includes roughly 290,000 clones, over 85% of them detected once, and 2% to 3% sits in the top ten. Source material: PBMCs. The V gene is TRBV25-1, the J gene TRBJ2-3; 8 nucleotides agree with TRBD1. This TCR was sampled from a woman aged 18-29 years in good health and CMV-seronegative. CDR3 sequence (DNA): TGTGCCAGCAGTGAATTAGGAGGACAGGGTGTGCAGTATTTT. It translates to CASSELGGQGVQYF.